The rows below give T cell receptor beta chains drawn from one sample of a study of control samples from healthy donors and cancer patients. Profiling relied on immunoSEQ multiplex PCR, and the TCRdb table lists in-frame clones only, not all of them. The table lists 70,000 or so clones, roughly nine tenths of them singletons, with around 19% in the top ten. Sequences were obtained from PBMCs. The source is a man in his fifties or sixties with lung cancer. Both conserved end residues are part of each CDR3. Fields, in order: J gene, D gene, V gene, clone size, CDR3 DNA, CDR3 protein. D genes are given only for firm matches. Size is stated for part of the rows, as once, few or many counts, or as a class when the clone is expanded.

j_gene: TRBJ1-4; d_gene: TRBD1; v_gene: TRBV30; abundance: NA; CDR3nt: TGTGCCTGGGGACCGGGACAGGTTAATGAAAAACTGTTTTTT; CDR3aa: CAWGPGQVNEKLFF
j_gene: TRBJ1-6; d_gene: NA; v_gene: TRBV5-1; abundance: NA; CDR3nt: TGCGCCAGCAGCTCCACGGAGAGCCAATCGTCCCTCCACTTT; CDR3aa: CASSSTESQSSLHF
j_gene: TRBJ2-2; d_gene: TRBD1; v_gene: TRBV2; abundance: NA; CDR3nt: TGTGCCAGCAGGGGACAGGAAAACACCGGGGAGCTGTTTTTT; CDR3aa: CASRGQENTGELFF
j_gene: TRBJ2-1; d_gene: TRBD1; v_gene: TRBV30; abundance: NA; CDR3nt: TGTGCCTGGAGTGTACTGGCAGGGGGCCGGGATGAGCAGTTCTTC; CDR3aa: CAWSVLAGGRDEQFF
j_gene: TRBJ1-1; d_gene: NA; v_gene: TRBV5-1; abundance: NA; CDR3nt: TGCGCCAGCAGCTTCAAAGACGGTGGATATGAAGCTTTCTTT; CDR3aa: CASSFKDGGYEAFF
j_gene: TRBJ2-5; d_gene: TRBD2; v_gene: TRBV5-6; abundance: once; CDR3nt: TGTGCCAGCAGCTCCGTAGCGGGAGGAGAGACCCAGTACTTC; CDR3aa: CASSSVAGGETQYF
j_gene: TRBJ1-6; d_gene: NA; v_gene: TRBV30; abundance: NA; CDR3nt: TGTGCCTGGAGTTTTCAAGACAGTTTTTTAGATTCACCCCTCCACTTT; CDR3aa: CAWSFQDSFLDSPLHF
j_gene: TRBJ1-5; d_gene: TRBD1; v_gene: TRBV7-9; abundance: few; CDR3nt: TGTGCCAGCAGCCCAGGGACAGGCAATCAGCCCCAGCATTTT; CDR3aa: CASSPGTGNQPQHF
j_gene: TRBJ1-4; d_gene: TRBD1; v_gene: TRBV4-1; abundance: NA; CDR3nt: TGCGCCAGCAGCCAAGGTCAGGGGGCGCGGGAAAAACTGTTTTTT; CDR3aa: CASSQGQGAREKLFF
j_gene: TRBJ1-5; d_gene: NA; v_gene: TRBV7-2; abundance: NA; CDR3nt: TGTGCCAGCAGCTTAGAAGTGAACCAGCCCCAGCATTTT; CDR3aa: CASSLEVNQPQHF
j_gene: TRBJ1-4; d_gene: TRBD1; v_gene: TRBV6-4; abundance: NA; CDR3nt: TGTGCCAGCAGTGATTCCGGACAGGGGTATGCAACTAATGAAAAACTGTTTTTT; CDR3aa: CASSDSGQGYATNEKLFF
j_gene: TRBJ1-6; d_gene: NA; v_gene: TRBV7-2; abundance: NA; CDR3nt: TGTGCCAGCAGCTTAGCGGCAGGGGTTTCACCCCTCCACTTT; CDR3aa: CASSLAAGVSPLHF
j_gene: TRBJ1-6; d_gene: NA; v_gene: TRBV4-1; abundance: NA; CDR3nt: TGCGCCAGCAGCCGAGATCAGGGGACATCAGTCCGGTCCTATAATTCACCCCTCCACTTT; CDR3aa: CASSRDQGTSVRSYNSPLHF
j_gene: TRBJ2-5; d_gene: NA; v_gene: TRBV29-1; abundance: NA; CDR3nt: TGCAGCGTAGACAGTATCTCAGGGGAGACCCAGTACTTC; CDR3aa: CSVDSISGETQYF